Shown below are 22 T cell receptor beta chains from a single sample sequenced in a study of human T cells and chemical hapten exposure. TCRdb called the RACE reads again in MiXCR, with one record for every CDR3 protein. The sample has 120,000 or so distinct CDR3 sequences; over 9% are singletons. Time point of the sample: patch test 3, about 24 weeks after DPC sensitization. Regarding treatment: therapeutic diphenylcyclopropenone sensitization with weekly scalp DPC. The sample in question was whole blood, obtained in connection with sensitization to the hapten diphenylcyclopropenone (DPC). Every receptor here comes from a woman aged 45 to 65 with alopecia areata. Some clones in this sample may be carry-over from other donors' samples.

The chain carries TRBV2 and TRBJ1-1; 11 bases match TRBD1. The CDR3 extends over 15 amino acids. From germline, CDR1 is SNHLY and CDR2 FYNNEI. V trimming: 4 bases; J trimming: 1 base; junction bases outside the gene matches: 2. Written as DNA, the CDR3 is TGTGCCAGCAGTGGGACAGGGGGCGAGAACACTGAAGCTTTCTTT. This encodes CASSGTGGENTEAFF. The variable domain in full, with the rest retrieved from reference TRBV2 and TRBJ1-1, is EPEVTQTPSHQVTQMGQEVILRCVPISNHLYFYWYRQILGQKVEFLVSFYNNEISEKSEIFDDQFSVERPDGSNFTLKIRSTKLEDSAMYFCASSGTGGENTEAFFGQGTRLTVV.

This clonotype was seen more than once but under ten times. This chain joins TRBV6-1 and TRBJ1-6; possible D gene TRBD1, 5 bases. CDR1 and CDR2 (germline): MNHNS, SASEGT. The CDR3 runs 15 residues. The ends were cut back, 3 bases at V and 0 bases at J, with 6 bases in the middle. The CDR3 nucleotides read TGTGCCAGCAGTGAGGGGCGCTCCTATAATTCACCCCTCCACTTT. This codes for CASSEGRSYNSPLHF.

In its sample, this clonotype was seen a few times. The V call is TRBV20-1, the J call TRBJ2-7; either TRBD1 or TRBD2 may fit D (5 bases each). The V and J ends lost 3 bases and 5 bases respectively, with 23 bases between them. Looked up from germline, CDR1 is DFQATT and CDR2 is SNEGSKA (reference sequence). This CDR3 spans 16 amino acids. The CDR3 here is CSASPGWAGSLHEQYF. The DNA of the CDR3 is TGCAGTGCTAGTCCCGGGTGGGCAGGGAGTCTCCACGAGCAGTACTTC.

This clonotype was picked up many times. The chain joins TRBV27 to TRBJ1-2; perhaps TRBD1 as D (5 bases). Germline CDR1 reads MNHEY; CDR2 reads SMNVEV (reference sequence). Deletions cut 4 bases from V and 0 bases from J, with 9 bases between. This CDR3 region has 14 residues. The CDR3 DNA sequence: TGTGCCAGCAGTTCGACAGATCCTAACTATGGCTACACCTTC. This encodes CASSSTDPNYGYTF.

The chain joins TRBV18 to TRBJ1-2, with a possible D match to TRBD1 (5 bases). Germline V CDR1 and CDR2: KGHSH, LQKENI. Trimming shortened V by 6 bases and J by 7 bases, and 18 bases separated the two germline ends. The CDR3 is 14 residues long. CDR3 amino acids: CASSLRGGESGYTF. The CDR3 DNA follows: TGTGCCAGCTCCCTCCGTGGAGGGGAGTCTGGCTACACCTTC.

There are many counts of this clonotype. The CDR3 region has the DNA TGTGCCAGCAGTTACGAGGCAGGGGGGTACGAGCAGTACTTC. Translating gives CASSYEAGGYEQYF. The V call is TRBV6-5, the J call TRBJ2-7; the D gene is possibly TRBD1 (7 bases). Trimming removed 2 bases at V and 4 bases at J, with 12 bases between. Per the germline V gene, CDR1 is MNHEY and CDR2 is SVGAGI. This CDR3 comprises 14 residues.

There are many counts of this clonotype. The genes are TRBV13 and TRBJ2-7, with 10 nucleotides matching TRBD2. V shed 3 bases and J 4 bases; nucleotides not matched to a gene: 0. This CDR3 contains 13 residues. CDR1 PRHDT and CDR2 FYEKMQ come from the germline V gene (reference sequence). The CDR3 region has the DNA TGTGCCAGCAGCTTTAGCGGGGGGTACGAGCAGTACTTC. Amino acid sequence: CASSFSGGYEQYF.

This clonotype was picked up many times. DNA of the CDR3: TGTGCCAGCAGCTTAGGCAGCGGGAGTAAAGATACGCAGTATTTT. It yields the protein CASSLGSGSKDTQYF. The chain links TRBV7-9 to TRBJ2-3; 8 positions agree with TRBD2. Germline V gene data show CDR1 as SEHNR and CDR2 as FQNEAQ (reference sequence). This CDR3 region has 15 residues. J was trimmed by 5 bases and V by 1 base; bases with no gene match: 5.

The V gene is TRBV27, the J gene TRBJ2-7; no clear D gene. The germline gives CDR1 MNHEY, CDR2 SMNVEV (reference sequence). The CDR3 spans 11 residues. The V gene lost 4 bases and the J gene lost 7 bases, with 8 bases spanning the gap. CDR3 coding DNA: TGTGCCAGCAGTTGCGGAGCAGAGCAGTACTTC. Translation gives CASSCGAEQYF.

This clonotype has a handful of counts. The gene calls are TRBV25-1 and TRBJ2-5; 8 positions match TRBD1. The CDR3 has 16 amino acids. CDR1 is MGHDK and CDR2 is SYGVNS in the germline V gene. The V segment lost 4 bases and the J segment 3 bases; nucleotides outside the gene matches: 10. The CDR3 sequence is CASSVRDRYPKETQYF. The CDR3 nucleotides are TGTGCCAGCAGTGTCCGGGACAGGTACCCTAAAGAGACCCAGTACTTC.

This chain uses TRBV5-4 with TRBJ2-4; 8 positions match TRBD1. Germline-derived CDR1 and CDR2 are SGHNT and YYREEE (reference sequence). The V segment lost 0 bases and the J segment 1 base; nucleotides outside the gene matches: 6. This CDR3 is 17 amino acids long. CDR3 DNA sequence: TGTGCCAGCAGCTTGGGACAGGGGTTAGGGGCCAAAAACATTCAGTACTTC. It translates to CASSLGQGLGAKNIQYF.

The chain has TRBV4-1 and TRBJ2-3; 7 bases map to TRBD1. Germline lookup yields CDR1 MGHRA and CDR2 YSYEKL. The V gene end was trimmed by 4 bases and the J gene end by 8 bases; junction bases not matched to a gene: 12. The CDR3 contains 15 residues. CDR3 sequence reads: CASSRQGVGRGTQYF. The CDR3 region has the DNA TGCGCCAGCAGCCGACAGGGAGTAGGTCGTGGTACGCAGTATTTT.

This clonotype was counted between two and nine times. The chain recombines TRBV5-4 with TRBJ2-7; TRBD2 aligns across 8 bases. Germline assignment: CDR1 SGHNT and CDR2 YYREEE (reference sequence). The CDR3 covers 16 residues. The V and J ends lost 2 bases and 5 bases, in that order; junction bases with no gene match: 12. The CDR3 spells CASSLERGRFRDEQYF. CDR3 DNA sequence: TGTGCCAGCAGCTTAGAGCGGGGGAGATTTCGGGACGAGCAGTACTTC.

This clonotype was seen only a few times. V is TRBV18 and J is TRBJ2-6; the D is unclear. The CDR3 sequence is 15 residues long. Germline V gene sequence: CDR1 KGHSH, CDR2 LQKENI. Trimming cost V 6 bases and J 4 bases, with 13 bases left between them. The CDR3 region is CASSSTASGANVLTF. CDR3 sequence (DNA): TGTGCCAGCTCCTCTACGGCCTCCGGGGCCAACGTCCTGACTTTC. Based on the CDR3 plus reference TRBV18 and TRBJ2-6, the full variable domain is NAGVMQNPRHLVRRRGQEARLRCSPMKGHSHVYWYRQLPEEGLKFMVYLQKENIIDESGMPKERFSAEFPKEGPSILRIQQVVRGDSAAYFCASSSTASGANVLTFGAGSRLTVL.

This clonotype was seen more than once but under ten times. The chain is built from TRBV4-2 and TRBJ1-6; weak D call: TRBD1 (5 bases). CDR1 and CDR2 from the germline V gene are LGHNA and YNFKEQ. CDR3 length: 15 residues. V was clipped by 1 base and J by 7 bases, with 11 bases between them. The CDR3 DNA sequence: TGTGCCAGCAGCCAAGCGGGACCTCTGAATTCACCCCTCCACTTT. It codes for CASSQAGPLNSPLHF.

The table lists this clonotype with many counts. V usage is TRBV29-1 and J usage is TRBJ2-1; no definite D call. V was pared by 3 bases and J by 4 bases, with 4 bases between. From germline, CDR1 is SQVTM and CDR2 ANQGSEA. This CDR3 contains 11 residues. This chain's CDR3 is CSVDRYNEQFF. The CDR3 bases are TGCAGCGTTGACAGGTACAATGAGCAGTTCTTC.

This clonotype turned up a few times. The V and J genes are TRBV12-3 or TRBV12-4 and TRBJ2-1, with D perhaps matching TRBD2 (5 bases). Trimming took off 7 bases at V and 0 bases at J, with 19 bases between the two ends. The CDR3 has 17 amino acids. The CDR3, as DNA: TGTGCCAGCAATCCTATGGCCTTAGCGCACTCCTACAATGAGCAGTTCTTC. As protein: CASNPMALAHSYNEQFF.

This clonotype came up many times. The chain employs TRBV6-5 and TRBJ1-3, with a possible D match to TRBD1 (6 bases). V lost 5 bases to trimming and J lost 11 bases, with 19 bases between them. This CDR3 comprises 14 residues. Germline CDR1 and CDR2: MNHEY and SVGAGI. As DNA, the CDR3 is TGTGCCAGCAGTCCCTCGTGGGGGCCCCAATCCATATATTTT. Translation: CASSPSWGPQSIYF.

The table lists this clonotype with a few counts. The gene calls are TRBV12-3 or TRBV12-4 and TRBJ2-6, with D uncertain. This CDR3 contains 14 residues. V lost 11 bases and J 4 bases, leaving 15 bases between the germline ends. CDR3 in DNA: TGTGCCGCGAGCTCAGCCCCCGGGGCCAACGTCCTGACTTTC. It is translated as CAASSAPGANVLTF.

This clonotype is large. The chain links TRBV2 to TRBJ2-1; no clear D. Trimming pared 1 base from V and 13 bases from J, leaving 17 bases between. CDR1 SNHLY and CDR2 FYNNEI come from the germline V gene. The CDR3 is 14 residues long. As DNA, the CDR3 is TGTGCCAGCAGTGAAGGCGCGAGTCCCCACTTACAGTTCTTC. Translating it yields CASSEGASPHLQFF.

The chain recombines TRBV11-2 with TRBJ2-6; D possibly corresponds to TRBD2 (5 bases). The CDR3 sequence is 16 residues long. Looked up from germline, CDR1 is SGHAT and CDR2 is FQNNGV. V was clipped by 5 bases and J by 0 bases, with 11 bases between them. Here the CDR3 DNA reads TGTGCCAGCAGCCCCCACGGGGTCTCTGGGGCCAACGTCCTGACTTTC. Translating gives CASSPHGVSGANVLTF.

CDR3 DNA sequence: TGTGCTAGTGGACAAGGGGTGGGCACTGAAGCTTTCTTT. Protein sequence: CASGQGVGTEAFF. The chain combines TRBV12-5 with TRBJ1-1; D may be TRBD1 (5 bases). Deletions cut 6 bases from V and 4 bases from J, with 12 bases between. The length of the CDR3 is 13 residues. CDR1 and CDR2 (germline): LGHNT, FRNRAP.